The 27 T cell receptor beta chains below were found in one sample sequenced in a study of shared clonotypes between healthy human individuals. Sequenced by immunoSEQ multiplex PCR; TCRdb stores in-frame clones only, minus some. The sample shows approximately 2.4 million clones, roughly 95% of them seen only once. The sample consisted of naive CD4+ T cells sorted from blood. Subset here: CD45RA+ positively selected. The source of these receptors is a man younger than 30 in good health.

The V gene is TRBV7-8, the J gene TRBJ1-1, with unresolved D. The V end was cut by 4 bases, the J end by 8 bases, with 14 bases between. This CDR3 contains 13 residues. The germline V gene has CDR1 SGHVS and CDR2 FQNEAQ. The CDR3 DNA reads TGTGCCAGCAGCTCCAATCATGTAGGAGAAGCTTTCTTT. Translating gives CASSSNHVGEAFF.

The count of this clone is one. The rearrangement joins TRBV19 to TRBJ2-2; D perhaps matches TRBD2 (6 bases). Germline V gene lookup returns CDR1 LNHDA and CDR2 SQIVND (reference sequence). CDR3 length: 15 amino acids. V was pared by 7 bases and J by 4 bases, with 16 bases between. DNA for the CDR3: TGTGCCAGTACCCATCGGGAGACCGGCACCGGGGAGCTGTTTTTT. Translating gives CASTHRETGTGELFF.

The rearrangement joins TRBV18 to TRBJ2-3; D ambiguous. Between the trimmed V and J ends, which lost 5 bases and 0 bases, there was a span of 9 bases. The V gene's germline CDR1 is KGHSH and CDR2 LQKENI. This CDR3 comprises 14 residues. The CDR3 reads CASSSWASTDTQYF. The CDR3 nucleotides read TGTGCCAGCTCATCTTGGGCCAGCACAGATACGCAGTATTTT.

As DNA, the CDR3 is TGCGCCAGCAGCCAACAGGGTCCACAAGAGACCCAGTACTTC. Its translation is CASSQQGPQETQYF. This rearrangement joins TRBV5-1 to TRBJ2-5, with D tentatively TRBD1 (6 bases). CDR1 is SGHRS and CDR2 is YFSETQ in the germline V gene. The CDR3 covers 14 residues. V was cut by 4 bases and J by 2 bases, with 12 bases left in between.

Only one count was recorded for this clone. The rearrangement joins TRBV30 to TRBJ1-1, with 7 bases identical to TRBD1. In germline, CDR1 is GTSNPN, CDR2 SVGIG (reference sequence). J lost 1 base, V lost 5 bases, and 4 bases had no gene match. This CDR3 is 13 amino acids long. CDR3 in DNA: TGTGCCTGGGGGGGACAGTGGAACACTGAAGCTTTCTTT. Translating it yields CAWGGQWNTEAFF.

V is TRBV28 and J is TRBJ1-2, with D perhaps matching TRBD1 (6 bases). V shed 1 base and J shed 3 bases, with 18 bases lying between them. CDR3 size: 17 residues. Germline V gives CDR1 MDHEN, CDR2 SYDVKM. CDR3 nucleotides: TGTGCCAGCAGTTTATCCCCGGGGGCGGGGGCGTACTATGGCTACACCTTC. This sequence encodes CASSLSPGAGAYYGYTF.

J is TRBJ2-7 and V is TRBV7-9, with TRBD1 identical over 7 bases. J was trimmed by 1 base and V by 6 bases; bases with no gene match: 3. This CDR3 region has 13 residues. The germline V gene encodes CDR1 SEHNR and CDR2 FQNEAQ (reference sequence). The CDR3 DNA reads as TGTGCCAGCAGACCGGACAGGTCCTACGAGCAGTACTTC. Translating gives CASRPDRSYEQYF. The entire variable domain, with the rest obtained from reference TRBV7-9 and TRBJ2-7, is as follows: DTGVSQNPRHKITKRGQNVTFRCDPISEHNRLYWYRQTLGQGPEFLTYFQNEAQLEKSRLLSDRFSAERPKGSFSTLEIQRTEQGDSAMYLCASRPDRSYEQYFGPGTRLTVT.

This chain uses TRBV10-1 with TRBJ1-1; the D gene is possibly TRBD1 (6 bases). V gave up 6 bases and J gave up 0 bases, with 8 bases separating them. Germline V gene sequence: CDR1 WNHNN, CDR2 SYGVQD (reference sequence). This CDR3 spans 13 amino acids. CDR3 sequence (DNA): TGCGCCAGCAGACAGGGTGTGAACACTGAAGCTTTCTTT. This codes for CASRQGVNTEAFF.

This clone was detected once. The chain couples TRBV7-9 to TRBJ2-1; D not resolved. The CDR3 runs 12 residues. V was trimmed by 3 bases and J by 8 bases, leaving 8 bases between them. Germline V gives CDR1 SEHNR, CDR2 FQNEAQ (reference sequence). The CDR3 protein is CASSLPEDEQFF. CDR3 bases: TGTGCCAGCAGCTTGCCCGAGGATGAGCAGTTCTTC.

The rearrangement joins TRBV28 to TRBJ2-7; D gene unclear. The CDR3 runs 13 residues. V dropped 6 bases and J dropped 5 bases, with 14 bases sitting between them. The germline V gene encodes CDR1 MDHEN and CDR2 SYDVKM. CDR3: CASSRLAGNEQYF. The CDR3 DNA sequence: TGTGCCAGCAGCCGTCTTGCAGGTAACGAGCAGTACTTC. The full variable domain, with the rest looked up from reference TRBV28 and TRBJ2-7, is DVKVTQSSRYLVKRTGEKVFLECVQDMDHENMFWYRQDPGLGLRLIYFSYDVKMKEKGDIPEGYSVSREKKERFSLILESASTNQTSMYLCASSRLAGNEQYFGPGTRLTVT.

The gene calls are TRBV6-6 and TRBJ2-5, with 9 bases lining up with TRBD1. J was trimmed by 5 bases and V by 8 bases; bases with no gene match: 9. This CDR3 has 14 amino acids. Germline V lookup: CDR1 MNHNY, CDR2 SVGAGI (reference sequence). CDR3 nucleotides: TGTGCCAGCTACGCGGACAGGGGTGGTGAGACCCAGTACTTC. It is translated as CASYADRGGETQYF.

The chain recombines TRBV7-9 with TRBJ1-1, with 9 nucleotides matching TRBD1. Germline values: CDR1 SEHNR, CDR2 FQNEAQ (reference sequence). V was pared by 5 bases and J by 0 bases, with 7 bases of the junction left unmatched. CDR3 size: 16 residues. The DNA of the CDR3 is TGTGCCAGCAGCGGGATGAGGGACAGGGTGAACACTGAAGCTTTCTTT. The encoded protein is CASSGMRDRVNTEAFF.

The J gene is TRBJ1-1, the V gene TRBV10-3; weak D call: TRBD1 (5 bases). With 0 bases removed from V and 1 base from J, the gap between germline ends came to 9 bases. Germline V gene data show CDR1 as ENHRY and CDR2 as SYGVKD. This CDR3 is built from 15 residues. DNA of the CDR3: TGTGCCATCAGTGAGTCGAGGCAGGGGAACACTGAAGCTTTCTTT. Translated: CAISESRQGNTEAFF.

The V and J genes are TRBV11-3 and TRBJ2-2, with TRBD2 identical over 11 bases. Trimming at V came to 3 bases and at J to 7 bases, leaving 7 bases not matched to a gene. This CDR3 spans 16 amino acids. CDR1 and CDR2 from the germline V gene are SGHNT and YENEEA. CDR3 sequence (DNA): TGTGCCAGCAGCTTCCAACTAGCGGGAGTGGACGGGGAGCTGTTTTTT. Protein sequence: CASSFQLAGVDGELFF.

For this clone: Since a much larger clone is just one base distant, this may be a read error. The same CDR3 arises from other DNA sequences in this sample as well. J is TRBJ1-1 and V is TRBV18; no clear D gene. The CDR3 loop spans 12 amino acids. Trimming stripped 1 base from V and 4 bases from J, with 4 bases between. Germline CDR1 and CDR2: KGHSH and LQKENI. The CDR3 DNA sequence: TGTGCCAGCTCACCACTTGGCACTGAAGCTTTCTTT. Residues: CASSPLGTEAFF.

The rearrangement links TRBV4-1 to TRBJ2-7, with 8 nucleotides matching TRBD1. CDR3 length: 15 residues. Germline CDR1 is MGHRA and CDR2 is YSYEKL. V lost 0 bases, J lost 6 bases, and 7 bases stayed unmatched. The CDR3, as DNA: TGCGCCAGCAGCCAAGATAAAGGGACAGGTACCGAGCAGTACTTC. As protein: CASSQDKGTGTEQYF.

V usage is TRBV29-1 and J usage is TRBJ2-1; a weak D match, TRBD2 (6 bases). The CDR3 contains 14 residues. The germline V gene has CDR1 SQVTM and CDR2 ANQGSEA. V was pared by 6 bases and J by 7 bases, with 19 bases between. The CDR3 is CSVHYAGSANEQFF. The DNA of the CDR3 is TGCAGCGTGCACTACGCGGGGTCCGCTAATGAGCAGTTCTTC.

CDR3 amino acids: CASSLQGANTGELFF. The CDR3, as DNA: TGTGCCAGCAGTTTACAGGGTGCGAACACCGGGGAGCTGTTTTTT. This chain links TRBV27 with TRBJ2-2, with a weak D call TRBD1 (5 bases). This CDR3 is built from 15 residues. Trimming took 2 bases from V and 0 from J, leaving 7 bases between them. Looked up from germline, CDR1 is MNHEY and CDR2 is SMNVEV (reference sequence).

Regarding this clone: The same CDR3 arises from other DNA sequences in this sample as well. The chain has TRBV30 and TRBJ2-7, with TRBD2 matching 7 bases. The CDR3 is 14 amino acids. Trimming removed 0 bases from V and 4 bases from J; junction bases left unmatched: 6. Germline values: CDR1 GTSNPN, CDR2 SVGIG (reference sequence). The CDR3: CAWSVVAGAYEQYF. The CDR3 coding sequence is TGTGCCTGGAGTGTGGTCGCGGGAGCTTACGAGCAGTACTTC.

The V and J genes are TRBV5-5 and TRBJ1-2, with 7 positions matching TRBD1. Looked up from germline, CDR1 is SGHKS and CDR2 is YYEKEE (reference sequence). V shed 5 bases, J shed 0 bases, and the junction held 7 bases outside the gene matches. This CDR3 region has 15 residues. This CDR3 is CASSPRQGANYGYTF. The CDR3 region has the DNA TGTGCCAGCAGTCCCCGACAGGGAGCTAACTATGGCTACACCTTC.

As for this clone: Other DNA sequences in this specimen translate into the identical CDR3. V gene TRBV11-2 combines with J gene TRBJ2-5, with D unresolved. CDR3 length: 15 amino acids. CDR1 and CDR2 from the germline V gene are SGHAT and FQNNGV. V dropped 0 bases and J dropped 2 bases, with 10 bases sitting between them. CDR3: CASSLDGRGQETQYF. CDR3 in DNA: TGTGCCAGCAGCTTAGATGGTCGCGGTCAAGAGACCCAGTACTTC.

The chain combines TRBV7-2 with TRBJ1-2, with TRBD1 matching over 10 bases. The CDR3 is made up of 15 amino acids. Trimming took 7 bases from V and 3 from J; bases not matched to a gene: 8. CDR1 and CDR2 (germline): SGHTA, FQGNSA. CDR3 sequence (DNA): TGTGCCAGCACTCGAACGGGACAGGGGCACTATGGCTACACCTTC. It translates to CASTRTGQGHYGYTF.

The gene calls are TRBV27 and TRBJ2-1; 7 bases line up with TRBD2. Germline lookup yields CDR1 MNHEY and CDR2 SMNVEV (reference sequence). This CDR3 is built from 14 residues. Trimming took 3 bases from V and 4 from J; bases not matched to a gene: 3. CDR3 sequence reads: CASSLTGLYNEQFF. CDR3 sequence (DNA): TGTGCCAGCAGTTTGACGGGACTATACAATGAGCAGTTCTTC.

The chain couples TRBV2 to TRBJ1-6, with a tentative D call TRBD1 (6 bases). V shed 11 bases and J shed 0 bases, with 8 bases lying between them. The germline V gene encodes CDR1 SNHLY and CDR2 FYNNEI. CDR3 length equals 13 residues. The CDR3 loop is CAGGPSYNSPLHF. CDR3 nucleotide sequence: TGTGCCGGGGGGCCCTCCTATAATTCACCCCTCCACTTT.

The chain combines TRBV6-1 with TRBJ2-1; D remains unclear. The CDR3 is 15 amino acids. From germline, CDR1 is MNHNS and CDR2 SASEGT. Trimming took 3 bases from V and 2 from J, leaving 11 bases between them. For the CDR3, the DNA is TGTGCCAGCAGTGAGTCCACCTACGCCTACAATGAGCAGTTCTTC. It codes for CASSESTYAYNEQFF.

This chain uses TRBV4-1 with TRBJ1-5, with D maybe TRBD1 (5 bases). Per the germline V gene, CDR1 is MGHRA and CDR2 is YSYEKL. The CDR3 loop spans 15 amino acids. Trimming took 1 base from V and 6 from J, leaving 13 bases between them. CDR3 protein: CASSQVGGGAQPQHF. Written as DNA, the CDR3 is TGCGCCAGCAGCCAAGTCGGGGGTGGGGCTCAGCCCCAGCATTTT.

This chain links TRBV25-1 with TRBJ2-1; the match to TRBD2 covers 12 bases. The CDR3 spans 18 residues. V lost 3 bases to trimming and J lost 9 bases; unmatched junction nucleotides: 15. CDR1 is MGHDK, CDR2 SYGVNS, per germline. DNA for the CDR3: TGTGCCAGCAGTGACTTTGGTTGGGCTAGCGGGAGGGCCTCTGAGCAGTTCTTC. Residues: CASSDFGWASGRASEQFF. Full variable domain (rest looked up from reference TRBV25-1 and TRBJ2-1): EADIYQTPRYLVIGTGKKITLECSQTMGHDKMYWYQQDPGMELHLIHYSYGVNSTEKGDLSSESTVSRIRTEHFPLTLESARPSHTSQYLCASSDFGWASGRASEQFFGPGTRLTVL.